The next 13 T cell receptor beta chains were all read from a single sample in a study of OX40 agonist ivuxolimab in advanced cancers. Preparation of the library involved the immunoSEQ multiplex PCR assay. The immuneACCESS repertoire file appears here via TCRdb, limited to in-frame rearrangements. These files lack a portion of the clones; in checked studies, under half of the deficit traces to unresolved V genes, and the cause of the others is not known. Present in this sample are 20,000 to 30,000 clones, about 76% of which were seen just once. In total, the top ten clones hold 2% to 2.5% of the sample. Sequencing was performed on CD4+ or CD8+ T cells sorted from blood, taken in a trial of the OX40 agonist ivuxolimab. These receptors were obtained from an adult with an advanced solid tumor such as melanoma, head and neck, liver or kidney cancer.

The chain recombines TRBV7-3 with TRBJ2-2; a possible D gene is TRBD2 (6 bases). V dropped 8 bases and J dropped 6 bases, with 10 bases sitting between them. Germline CDR1 SGHTA, CDR2 FQGTGA. There are 12 residues in the CDR3. The CDR3 spells CASRREAGELFF. Here the CDR3 DNA reads TGTGCCAGCCGCAGGGAGGCCGGGGAGCTGTTTTTT.

This clone was counted between two and nine times. CDR3 protein: CASSWRTGISPLHF. In DNA, the CDR3 is TGTGCCAGCAGCTGGAGGACAGGGATATCACCCCTCCACTTT. V gene TRBV5-6 combines with J gene TRBJ1-6; 8 bases align to TRBD1. Losses at the gene ends were 3 bases for V and 10 bases for J; bases not matched to a gene: 6. Germline CDR1 is SGHDT and CDR2 is YYEEEE. The CDR3 sequence is 14 residues long. Complete variable domain (other parts from reference TRBV5-6 and TRBJ1-6): DAGVTQSPTHLIKTRGQQVTLRCSPKSGHDTVSWYQQALGQGPQFIFQYYEEEERQRGNFPDRFSGHQFPNYSSELNVNALLLGDSALYLCASSWRTGISPLHFGNGTRLTVT.

The chain couples TRBV6-5 to TRBJ1-3; 7 nucleotides align to TRBD1. Germline V gene lookup returns CDR1 MNHEY and CDR2 SVGAGI. Losses at the gene ends were 6 bases for V and 2 bases for J; bases not matched to a gene: 4. This CDR3 contains 14 residues. The CDR3 loop is CASSRTGAGNTIYF. The CDR3 DNA is TGTGCCAGCAGCAGAACAGGGGCTGGAAACACCATATATTTT.

This clone was detected only once. This chain joins TRBV18 and TRBJ2-7; no firm D call. Trimming pared 2 bases from V and 2 bases from J, leaving 16 bases between. This CDR3 is built from 16 residues. Germline lookup yields CDR1 KGHSH and CDR2 LQKENI. CDR3 loop: CASSPNVGSSTYEQYF. CDR3 bases: TGTGCCAGCTCACCAAATGTTGGCAGCTCCACCTACGAGCAGTACTTC.

By frequency in the sample, this clone is medium-sized. The V call is TRBV5-4, the J call TRBJ2-5; TRBD2 matches 8 bases. CDR1 is SGHNT and CDR2 is YYREEE in the germline V gene (reference sequence). The CDR3 is 16 amino acids. Germline trimming cut 0 bases from V and 4 bases from J; bases unmatched to any gene: 8. Here the CDR3 reads CASSLDPAGGSETQYF. The CDR3 bases are TGTGCCAGCAGCTTGGATCCGGCGGGAGGCTCAGAGACCCAGTACTTC.

This clone was seen once. This chain connects TRBV20-1 to TRBJ1-4; no definite D call. V dropped 3 bases and J dropped 8 bases, with 7 bases sitting between them. The CDR3 sequence is 11 residues long. Germline V gene sequence: CDR1 DFQATT, CDR2 SNEGSKA (reference sequence). CDR3 bases: TGCAGTGCTAGGCCATACGAAAAACTGTTTTTT. Translation gives CSARPYEKLFF.

V and J are TRBV9 and TRBJ1-2; D ambiguous. The germline V gene has CDR1 SGDLS and CDR2 YYNGEE. V was clipped by 0 bases and J by 6 bases, with 9 bases between them. This CDR3 contains 13 residues. The CDR3 region has the DNA TGTGCCAGCAGCGTAGGATTTTTAGATGGCTACACCTTC. Residues: CASSVGFLDGYTF.

The chain is built from TRBV28 and TRBJ2-7; TRBD2 is a possible D gene (6 bases). Germline assignment: CDR1 MDHEN and CDR2 SYDVKM. The V end lost 1 base, the J end lost 0 bases, and 13 bases lay between the germline ends. CDR3 length: 16 amino acids. This CDR3 is CASSLSGVGNSYEQYF. The CDR3 DNA reads TGTGCCAGCAGTTTATCGGGAGTGGGGAACTCCTACGAGCAGTACTTC.

The rearrangement joins TRBV6-5 to TRBJ2-7, with D possibly TRBD1 on 5 matching bases. The CDR3 contains 15 residues. The ends were cut back, 5 bases at V and 5 bases at J, with 19 bases in the middle. Germline V CDR1 and CDR2: MNHEY, SVGAGI. CDR3 residues: CASSPAVMGPNEQYF. CDR3 bases: TGTGCCAGCAGTCCTGCGGTTATGGGGCCCAACGAGCAGTACTTC.

The chain carries TRBV5-1 and TRBJ2-7; the D is unclear. CDR1 SGHRS and CDR2 YFSETQ come from the germline V gene. The CDR3 loop spans 14 amino acids. V was shortened by 0 bases and J by 6 bases, with 13 bases between the two germline ends. CDR3 region: CASSLEFALGEQYF. DNA for the CDR3: TGCGCCAGCAGCTTGGAATTCGCGTTGGGCGAGCAGTACTTC.

The chain joins TRBV6-5 to TRBJ2-7; D might be TRBD1 or TRBD2, each matching 5 bases. Germline V lookup: CDR1 MNHEY, CDR2 SVGAGI. V lost 4 bases, J lost 1 base, and 14 bases lay in between. The CDR3 contains 15 residues. The chain's CDR3 is CASSSYGTGSYEQYF. CDR3 coding DNA: TGTGCCAGCAGTTCTTATGGGACCGGTTCCTACGAGCAGTACTTC.

The CDR3 loop is CASILSAEAFF. The CDR3 nucleotides read TGTGCCAGCATCCTAAGTGCTGAAGCTTTCTTT. The rearrangement links TRBV6-1 to TRBJ1-1; D not resolved. Trimming took 7 bases from V and 6 from J, leaving 9 bases between them. Germline V lookup: CDR1 MNHNS, CDR2 SASEGT. The CDR3 covers 11 residues.

This rearrangement joins TRBV5-1 to TRBJ2-7; 10 nucleotides match TRBD2. Germline values: CDR1 SGHRS, CDR2 YFSETQ. V was clipped by 5 bases and J by 7 bases; unmatched bases: 15. This CDR3 spans 16 amino acids. In DNA, the CDR3 is TGCGCCAGCAGTTTCGGACAGAGCGGGAGGGCCGGGGAGCAGTACTTC. This encodes CASSFGQSGRAGEQYF.